This T cell receptor (beta chain) was observed in a study of CD8 T cells in ankylosing spondylitis. This CDR3 has 17 residues. Losses at the gene ends were 0 bases for V and 0 bases for J; bases not matched to a gene: 7. Germline loops: CDR1 SGHRS, CDR2 YFSETQ. Making the TCR beta libraries involved quantitative 5'-RACE with molecular barcodes. Each CDR3 protein is one row after TCRdb ran MiXCR on the 5' RACE reads. There are about 210,000 distinct CDR3 sequences in the sample; about 6.7% occur only once, and about 14% lies in the top ten. Regarding the study as a whole: Blood from ankylosing spondylitis patients appeared to carry a characteristic roughly 8-variant TCR beta motif. Clones linked with disease were CD8+ and fairly uncommon in the peripheral blood. A number of the motif variants had already been described in reactive arthritis synovial fluid and blood. The clones that were linked to disease were reported to be significantly enriched in matched synovial fluid samples from ankylosing spondylitis patients.

The table lists this clonotype with many counts. Its antigen remains unknown. The source of this sequence is a male donor with ankylosing spondylitis. The chain links TRBV5-1 to TRBJ2-7; 9 bases are a match to TRBD1. What was sequenced was blood, either unsorted or a sorted T cell fraction (not recorded which). CDR3 amino acids: CASSLGDRERSSYEQYF. CDR3 DNA sequence: TGCGCCAGCAGCTTGGGGGACAGGGAACGAAGCTCCTACGAGCAGTACTTC.